The entry that follows covers one T cell receptor (beta chain) sequence. Its target is unknown. These data come from a study of cytomegalovirus exposure and HLA in healthy donors. Study overall: HLA-typed donors contributed approximately 86 million unique TCRs, which were held in an early data release.

Regarding the study as a whole: There were some public TCRs occurring in many donors, but most TCR sequences were rare.

It was with 60 Vbeta and 13 Jbeta primers that the PCR ran. The protocol was immunoSEQ multiplex PCR, while the TCRdb copy is restricted to in-frame clones and leaves out a portion. The sample records approximately 130,000 clones, around two thirds being singletons. Sampled while nominally healthy, donors likely had unrecorded immune exposures. Sequenced input: PBMCs. This receptor was obtained from a woman between 35 and 50 years old in good health and CMV-seronegative.

As DNA, the CDR3 is TGTGCCAGCAGCTTAGGATGGACAGGCGGGTACACCTTC. Its protein product is CASSLGWTGGYTF. The gene calls are TRBV13 and TRBJ1-2, with 7 nucleotides matching TRBD1. The CDR3 spans 13 residues. Germline V gives CDR1 PRHDT, CDR2 FYEKMQ (reference sequence). V lost 0 bases and J lost 11; bases outside the gene matches: 6.